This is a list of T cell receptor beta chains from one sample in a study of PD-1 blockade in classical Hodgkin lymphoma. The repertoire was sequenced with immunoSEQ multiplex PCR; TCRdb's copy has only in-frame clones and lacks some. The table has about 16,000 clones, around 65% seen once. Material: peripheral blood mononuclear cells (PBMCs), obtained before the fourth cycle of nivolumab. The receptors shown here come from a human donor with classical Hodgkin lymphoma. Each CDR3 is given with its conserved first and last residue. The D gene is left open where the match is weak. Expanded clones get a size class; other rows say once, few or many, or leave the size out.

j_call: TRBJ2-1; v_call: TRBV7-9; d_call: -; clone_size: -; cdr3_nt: TGTGCCAGCAGCTCGGGGATAGACGTCGAGCAGTTCTTC; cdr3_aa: CASSSGIDVEQFF
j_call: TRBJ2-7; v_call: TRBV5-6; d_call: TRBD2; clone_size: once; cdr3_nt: TGTGCCAGCAGCTTGGGGACTAGCGGGGGAGGGAGCGAGCAGTACTTC; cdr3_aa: CASSLGTSGGGSEQYF
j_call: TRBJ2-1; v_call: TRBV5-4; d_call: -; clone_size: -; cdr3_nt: TGTGCCAGCAGCCCTGGGGCGGGACAGATCTACAATGAGCAGTTCTTC; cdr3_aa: CASSPGAGQIYNEQFF
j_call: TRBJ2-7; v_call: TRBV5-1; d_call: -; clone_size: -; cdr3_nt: TGCGCCAGCAGCCATACAGGTCCCCCTCTCCTGAACGAGCAGTACTTC; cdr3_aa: CASSHTGPPLLNEQYF
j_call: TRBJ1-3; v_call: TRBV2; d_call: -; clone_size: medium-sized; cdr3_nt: TGTGCCAGCAGTGAAACACGGGGAAACACCATATATTTT; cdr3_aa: CASSETRGNTIYF
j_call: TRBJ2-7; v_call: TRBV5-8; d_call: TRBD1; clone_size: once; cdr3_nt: TGTGCCAGCAGCGCGACGGGACAGCCCTACGAGCAGTACTTC; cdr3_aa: CASSATGQPYEQYF
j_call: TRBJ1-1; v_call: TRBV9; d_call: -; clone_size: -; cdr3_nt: TGTGCCAGCAGCCCGTGGACCGCTGAAGCTTTCTTT; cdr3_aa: CASSPWTAEAFF
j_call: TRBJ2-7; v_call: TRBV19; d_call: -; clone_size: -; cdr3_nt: TGTGCCAGTAGTCCCCAGGGCGTTTCCGAGCAGTACTTC; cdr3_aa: CASSPQGVSEQYF
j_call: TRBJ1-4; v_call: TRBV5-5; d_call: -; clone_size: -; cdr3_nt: TGTGCCAGCAGCCGGGACGGCGGTATGGAAAAACTGTTTTTT; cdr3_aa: CASSRDGGMEKLFF
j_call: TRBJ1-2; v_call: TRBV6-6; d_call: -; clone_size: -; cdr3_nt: TGTGCCAGCAGTTCCACCGCGGGGATGTCCTATGGCTACACCTTC; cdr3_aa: CASSSTAGMSYGYTF
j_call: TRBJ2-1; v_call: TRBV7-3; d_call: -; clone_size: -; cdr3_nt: TGTGCCAGCAGCTTAACTGGGGCTCATGGGCAGTTCTTC; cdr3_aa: CASSLTGAHGQFF
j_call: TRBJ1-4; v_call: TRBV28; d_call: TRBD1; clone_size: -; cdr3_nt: TGTGCCAGCAGTCTTGGGGACAGGGGAGGGGAAAAACTGTTTTTT; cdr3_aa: CASSLGDRGGEKLFF
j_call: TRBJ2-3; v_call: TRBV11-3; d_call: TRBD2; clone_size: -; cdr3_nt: TGTGCCAGCAGCATTAGCGGGAGTAGACCAGATACGCAGTATTTT; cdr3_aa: CASSISGSRPDTQYF
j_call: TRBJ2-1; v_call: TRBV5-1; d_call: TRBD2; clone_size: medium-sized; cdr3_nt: TGCGCCAGCAGCTCGATAATAACTAGCGGGAGCGGGCGCAATGAGCAGTTCTTC; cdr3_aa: CASSSIITSGSGRNEQFF
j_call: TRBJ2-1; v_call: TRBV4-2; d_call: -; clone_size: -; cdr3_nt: TGTGCCAGCGGGACGGCCGAGCAGTTCTTC; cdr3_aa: CASGTAEQFF
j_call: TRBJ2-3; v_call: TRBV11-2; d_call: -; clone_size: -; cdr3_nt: TGTGCCAGCAGCTTAATCGCCAAGGGGTTCACAGATACGCAGTATTTT; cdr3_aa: CASSLIAKGFTDTQYF
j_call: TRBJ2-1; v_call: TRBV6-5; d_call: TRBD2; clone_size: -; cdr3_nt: TGTGCCAGCAGCCCGGCTAGCGGGAGTAGCGATGAGCAGTTCTTC; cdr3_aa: CASSPASGSSDEQFF
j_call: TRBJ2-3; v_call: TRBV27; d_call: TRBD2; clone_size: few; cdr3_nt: TGTGCCAGCAGACTAGCGGGAGGAGTAGAGCGCACAGATACGCAGTATTTT; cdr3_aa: CASRLAGGVERTDTQYF
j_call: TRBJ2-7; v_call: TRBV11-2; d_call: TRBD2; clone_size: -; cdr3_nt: TGTGCCAGCAGCCCCTTACTAGCGGGACACGAGCAGTACTTC; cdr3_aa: CASSPLLAGHEQYF
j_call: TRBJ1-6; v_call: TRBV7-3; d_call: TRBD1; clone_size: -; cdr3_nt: TGTGCCAGCAGCCTACAAACAGGGGCAAATTCACCCCTCCACTTT; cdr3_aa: CASSLQTGANSPLHF
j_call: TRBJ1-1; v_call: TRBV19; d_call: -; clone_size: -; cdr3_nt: TGTGCCAGTAATAAATCAACACGAAGAGCGCGGGCTGAAGCTTTCTTT; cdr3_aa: CASNKSTRRARAEAFF
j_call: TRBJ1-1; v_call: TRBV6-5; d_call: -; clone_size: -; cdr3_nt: TGTGCCAGCAGTTACTTACAGGGTAACACTGAAGCTTTCTTT; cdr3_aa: CASSYLQGNTEAFF
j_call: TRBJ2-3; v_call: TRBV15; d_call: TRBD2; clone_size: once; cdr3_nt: TGTGCCACCAGCAGAGATCTTATAGCGGGGGCTAGCACAGATACGCAGTATTTT; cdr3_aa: CATSRDLIAGASTDTQYF
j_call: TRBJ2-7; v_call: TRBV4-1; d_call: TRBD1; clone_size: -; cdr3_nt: TGCGCCAGCAGCTACGACAGGGGGTACGAGCAGTACTTC; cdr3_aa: CASSYDRGYEQYF
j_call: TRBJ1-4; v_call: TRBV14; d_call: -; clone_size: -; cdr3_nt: TGTGCCAGCAGCCCGGGAAACCCAAAAAATGAAAAACTGTTTTTT; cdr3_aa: CASSPGNPKNEKLFF
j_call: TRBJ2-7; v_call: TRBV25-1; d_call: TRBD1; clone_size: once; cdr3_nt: TGTGCCAGCAGTGAAGGGACAGGGGGACACTACGAGCAGTACTTC; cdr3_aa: CASSEGTGGHYEQYF
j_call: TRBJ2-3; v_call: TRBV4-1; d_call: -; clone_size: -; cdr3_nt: TGCGCCAGCAGCCAAGTTCCCCCTACTAGCACTAGCACAGATACGCAGTATTTT; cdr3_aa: CASSQVPPTSTSTDTQYF
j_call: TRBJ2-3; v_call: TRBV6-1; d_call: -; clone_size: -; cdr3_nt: TGTGCCAGCAGTGAAGCGAAAAAGTTTCGGCAGGGCACAGATACGCAGTATTTT; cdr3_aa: CASSEAKKFRQGTDTQYF
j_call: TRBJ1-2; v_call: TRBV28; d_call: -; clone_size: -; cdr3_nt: TGTGCCAGCAGTCCATCCCGAGCGATCTATGGCTACACCTTC; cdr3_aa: CASSPSRAIYGYTF
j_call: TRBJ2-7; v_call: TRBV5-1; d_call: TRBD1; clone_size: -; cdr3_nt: TGCGCCAGCGCGCCGGGACAGACCTACGAGCAGTACTTC; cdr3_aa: CASAPGQTYEQYF
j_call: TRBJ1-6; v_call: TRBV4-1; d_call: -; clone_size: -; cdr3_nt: TGCGCCAGCAGCCAACAGGGCGTGGGGTCACCCCTCCACTTT; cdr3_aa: CASSQQGVGSPLHF
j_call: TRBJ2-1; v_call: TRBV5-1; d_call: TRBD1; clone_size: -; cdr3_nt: TGCGCCAGCAGCTCCGGGACAGGGGTAGGCGATGAGCAGTTCTTC; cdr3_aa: CASSSGTGVGDEQFF
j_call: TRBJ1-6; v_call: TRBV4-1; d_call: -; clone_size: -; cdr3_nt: TGCGCCAGCAGCCAAGGGTGGACCCAAGATAATTCACCCCTCCACTTT; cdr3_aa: CASSQGWTQDNSPLHF
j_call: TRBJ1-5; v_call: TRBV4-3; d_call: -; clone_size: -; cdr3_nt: TGCGCCAGCAGCCAAGACAGGGTGTACAATCAGCCCCAGCATTTT; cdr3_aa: CASSQDRVYNQPQHF
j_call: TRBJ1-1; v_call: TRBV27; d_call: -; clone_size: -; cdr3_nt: TGTGCCAGCAGTCCAGCAGGGGCCCTCACTGAAGCTTTCTTT; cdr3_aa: CASSPAGALTEAFF
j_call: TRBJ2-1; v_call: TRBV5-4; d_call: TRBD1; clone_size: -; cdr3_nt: TGTGCCATCAGCAAGGACAGGGAATTTGGCGATGAGCAGTTCTTC; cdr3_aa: CAISKDREFGDEQFF
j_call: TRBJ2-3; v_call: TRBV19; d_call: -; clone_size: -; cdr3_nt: TGTGCCAGTAGTCTCCGGGGGTCCACAGATACGCAGTATTTT; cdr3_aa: CASSLRGSTDTQYF
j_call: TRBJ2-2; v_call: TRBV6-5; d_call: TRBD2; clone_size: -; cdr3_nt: TGTGCCAGCAGTTACTCCCCGGGACTAGGGGCCGGGGAGCTGTTTTTT; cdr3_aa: CASSYSPGLGAGELFF
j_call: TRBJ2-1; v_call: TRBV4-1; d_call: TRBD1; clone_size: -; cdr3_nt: TGCGCCAGCAGCAACGGACAGGGGAGGTATGAGCAGTTCTTC; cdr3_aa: CASSNGQGRYEQFF
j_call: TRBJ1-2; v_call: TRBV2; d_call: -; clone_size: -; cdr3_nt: TGTGCCAGCAGTGAGTCCAACGTCGGCTATGGCTACACCTTC; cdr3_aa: CASSESNVGYGYTF
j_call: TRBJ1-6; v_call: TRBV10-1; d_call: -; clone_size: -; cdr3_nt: TGCGCCAGCAGTGAGAAATCAGCCCATAATTCACCCCTCCACTTT; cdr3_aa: CASSEKSAHNSPLHF
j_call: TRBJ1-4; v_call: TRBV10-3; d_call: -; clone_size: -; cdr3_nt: TGTGCCATCAGTGTGGTAGGGTACGAAAAACTGTTTTTT; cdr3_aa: CAISVVGYEKLFF
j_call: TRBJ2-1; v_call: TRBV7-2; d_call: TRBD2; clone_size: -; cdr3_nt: TGTGCCAGCAGCACTAGCGTAAGCTCCTACAATGAGCAGTTCTTC; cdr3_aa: CASSTSVSSYNEQFF
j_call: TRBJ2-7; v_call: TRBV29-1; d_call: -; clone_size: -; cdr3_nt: TGCAGCGTTCTTAGGACGGTAACCTACGAGCAGTACTTC; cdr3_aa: CSVLRTVTYEQYF
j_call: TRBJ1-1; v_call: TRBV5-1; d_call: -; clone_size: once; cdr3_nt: TGTGCCAGCAGCTTGTTCGCGAACACTGAAGCTTTCTTT; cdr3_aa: CASSLFANTEAFF
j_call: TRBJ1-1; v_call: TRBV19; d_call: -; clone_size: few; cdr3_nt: TGTGCCAGTAGAAGCGCCCCAGGGAGCGAGAACACTGAAGCTTTCTTT; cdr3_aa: CASRSAPGSENTEAFF
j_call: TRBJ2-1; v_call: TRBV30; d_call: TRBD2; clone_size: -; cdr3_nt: TGTGCCTGGGGAAGTTGGCGGGAGGCTGTCAATGAGCAGTTCTTC; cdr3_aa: CAWGSWREAVNEQFF
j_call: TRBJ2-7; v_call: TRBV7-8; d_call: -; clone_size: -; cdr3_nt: TGTGCCAGCAGCGCGCCCGGGACATCCTACGAGCAGTACTTC; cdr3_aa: CASSAPGTSYEQYF